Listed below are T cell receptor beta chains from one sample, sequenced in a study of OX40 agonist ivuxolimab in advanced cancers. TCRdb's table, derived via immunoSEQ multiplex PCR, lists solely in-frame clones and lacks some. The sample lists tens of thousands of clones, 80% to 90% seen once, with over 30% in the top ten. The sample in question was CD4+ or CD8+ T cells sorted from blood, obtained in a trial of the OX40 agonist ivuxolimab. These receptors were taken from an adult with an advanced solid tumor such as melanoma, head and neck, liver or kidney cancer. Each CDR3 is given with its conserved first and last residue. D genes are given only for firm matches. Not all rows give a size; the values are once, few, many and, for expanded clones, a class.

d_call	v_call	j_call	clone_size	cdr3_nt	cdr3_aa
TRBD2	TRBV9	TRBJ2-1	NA	TGTGCCAGCAGCGTAGAGACTAGCGGGAGAGGAGAGCAGTTCTTC	CASSVETSGRGEQFF
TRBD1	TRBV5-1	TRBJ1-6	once	TGCGCCAGCAGCTTGGGACAGGGAGATTCACCCCTCCACTTT	CASSLGQGDSPLHF
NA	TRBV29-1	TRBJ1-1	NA	TGCAGCGTTGAGTGGGGAGAGGGGCTTCTCTTT	CSVEWGEGLLF
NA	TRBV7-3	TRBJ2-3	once	TGTGCCAGCAGCTTAGACCTGGGGCTGAGCACAGATACGCAGTATTTT	CASSLDLGLSTDTQYF
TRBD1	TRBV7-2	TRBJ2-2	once	TGTGCCAGCAGCTTAGTACAGGGGGGCGGGACCGGGGAGCTGTTTTTT	CASSLVQGGGTGELFF
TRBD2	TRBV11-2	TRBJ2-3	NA	TGTGCCAGCAGCCCAGGACTAGCGGGGGTCACAGATACGCAGTATTTT	CASSPGLAGVTDTQYF
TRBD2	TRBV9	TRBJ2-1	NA	TGTGCCAGCAGCGTCAAGACCATAGCGGGACCCTACAATGAGCAGTTCTTC	CASSVKTIAGPYNEQFF
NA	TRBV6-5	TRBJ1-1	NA	TGTGCCAGCAGGGAGGGACTGAACACTGAAGCTTTCTTT	CASREGLNTEAFF
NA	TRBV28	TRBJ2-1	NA	TGTGCCAGCAGCCTTGGATCCTACAATGAGCAGTTCTTC	CASSLGSYNEQFF
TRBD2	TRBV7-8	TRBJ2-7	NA	TGTGCCAGCAGGGAATTTGGGGAGGGACTAGCGGATTCCTACGAGCAGTACTTC	CASREFGEGLADSYEQYF
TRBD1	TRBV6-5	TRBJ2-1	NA	TGTGCCAGCAGTTACTCTTCAGGGGGCTACAATGAGCAGTTCTTC	CASSYSSGGYNEQFF
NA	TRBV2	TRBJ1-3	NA	TGTGCCAGCAGACAGGGTCACTCTGGAAACACCATATATTTT	CASRQGHSGNTIYF
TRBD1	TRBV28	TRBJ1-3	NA	TGTGCCAGCAGTCTGACAGGGATGACTCTTGGAAACACCATATATTTT	CASSLTGMTLGNTIYF
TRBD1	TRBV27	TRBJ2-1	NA	TGTGCCAGCTGCCAACCGGGACAGGGTCTGGGGAATGAGCAGTTCTTC	CASCQPGQGLGNEQFF
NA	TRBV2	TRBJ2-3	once	TGTGCCAGCAGTGAAGCGCGGAGGGCCTCTAGGACAGATACGCAGTATTTT	CASSEARRASRTDTQYF
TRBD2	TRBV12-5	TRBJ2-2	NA	TGTGCTAGTGGCCACGGGGGGGCGAACACCGGGGAGCTGTTTTTT	CASGHGGANTGELFF
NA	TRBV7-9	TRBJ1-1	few	TGTGCCAGCAGTTTACCACAGGTCCCCACTGAAGCTTTCTTT	CASSLPQVPTEAFF
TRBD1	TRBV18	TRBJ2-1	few	TGTGCCAGCTCACCACCCCGGGACAGGGGGTGGAATGAGCAGTTCTTC	CASSPPRDRGWNEQFF
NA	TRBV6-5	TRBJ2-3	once	TGTGCCAGCAGCCTAGGGAGCGATACGCAGTATTTT	CASSLGSDTQYF
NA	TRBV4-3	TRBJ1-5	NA	TGCGCCAGCAGCCAAGAACCGACAGGCCTCAATCAGCCCCAGCATTTT	CASSQEPTGLNQPQHF
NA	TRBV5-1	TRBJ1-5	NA	TGCGCCAGCAGCTTAACGGGGGGCGAGAATCAGCCCCAGCATTTT	CASSLTGGENQPQHF